This T cell receptor (beta chain) stems from a study of blood T cell repertoires in COVID-19. The overall study: Sources were T cells, B-cell-depleted T cells, or PBMCs; the material itself was cDNA or gDNA.

V shed 6 bases and J shed 6 bases, with 11 bases lying between them. CDR3 size: 12 residues. CDR1 and CDR2 from the germline V gene are MDHEN and SYDVKM. Only in-frame clones appear in the TCRdb table, and some are missing; sequencing was by immunoSEQ multiplex PCR. Of 95,000 to 150,000 clones detected, approximately 71% appear once; the ten largest clones hold 2% to 2.5%. The chain links TRBV28 to TRBJ1-1; perhaps TRBD1 as D (6 bases). The receptor was derived from a woman in her seventies with acute or convalescent COVID-19. Sequenced material: peripheral blood. The CDR3 reads CASRGQGSEAFF. For the CDR3, the DNA is TGTGCCAGCAGGGGGCAGGGGTCTGAAGCTTTCTTT.